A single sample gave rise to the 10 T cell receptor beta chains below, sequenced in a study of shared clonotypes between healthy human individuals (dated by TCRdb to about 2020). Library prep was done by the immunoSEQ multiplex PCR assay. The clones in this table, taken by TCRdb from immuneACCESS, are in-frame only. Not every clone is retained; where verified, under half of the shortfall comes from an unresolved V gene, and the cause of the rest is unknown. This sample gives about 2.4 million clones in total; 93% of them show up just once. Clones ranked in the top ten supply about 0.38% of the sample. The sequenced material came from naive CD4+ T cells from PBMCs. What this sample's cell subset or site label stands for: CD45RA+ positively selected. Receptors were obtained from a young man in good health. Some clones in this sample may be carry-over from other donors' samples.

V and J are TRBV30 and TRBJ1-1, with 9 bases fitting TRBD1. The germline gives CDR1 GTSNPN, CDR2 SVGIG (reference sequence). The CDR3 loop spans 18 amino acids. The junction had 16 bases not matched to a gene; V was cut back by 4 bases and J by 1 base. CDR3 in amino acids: CAWNPLWDRAPTNTEAFF. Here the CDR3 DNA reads TGTGCCTGGAACCCACTCTGGGACAGGGCGCCCACGAACACTGAAGCTTTCTTT.

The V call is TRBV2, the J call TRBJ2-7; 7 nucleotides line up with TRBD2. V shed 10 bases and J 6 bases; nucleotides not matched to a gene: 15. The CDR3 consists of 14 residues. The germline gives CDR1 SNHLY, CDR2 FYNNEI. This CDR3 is CATNLPPGGGEQYF. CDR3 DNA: TGTGCCACCAATTTGCCCCCTGGCGGGGGCGAGCAGTACTTC.

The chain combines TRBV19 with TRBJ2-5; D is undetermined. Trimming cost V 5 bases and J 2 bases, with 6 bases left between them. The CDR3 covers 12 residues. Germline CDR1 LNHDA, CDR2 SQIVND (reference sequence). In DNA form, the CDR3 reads TGTGCCAGTAGTTTCTCGCAAGAGACCCAGTACTTC. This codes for CASSFSQETQYF.

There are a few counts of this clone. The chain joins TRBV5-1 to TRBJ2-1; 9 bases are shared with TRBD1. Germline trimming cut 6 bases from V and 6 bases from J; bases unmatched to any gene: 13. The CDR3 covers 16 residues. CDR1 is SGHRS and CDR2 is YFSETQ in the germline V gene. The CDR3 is CASIGFGTGSANEQFF. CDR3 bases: TGCGCCAGCATCGGGTTCGGGACAGGGTCGGCCAATGAGCAGTTCTTC.

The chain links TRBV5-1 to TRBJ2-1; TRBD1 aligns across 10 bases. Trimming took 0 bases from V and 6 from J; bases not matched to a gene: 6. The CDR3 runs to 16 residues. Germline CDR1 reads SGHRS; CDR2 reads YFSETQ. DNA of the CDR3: TGCGCCAGCAGCTTGGGGAACGACAGGGGGCGCAATGAGCAGTTCTTC. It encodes CASSLGNDRGRNEQFF.

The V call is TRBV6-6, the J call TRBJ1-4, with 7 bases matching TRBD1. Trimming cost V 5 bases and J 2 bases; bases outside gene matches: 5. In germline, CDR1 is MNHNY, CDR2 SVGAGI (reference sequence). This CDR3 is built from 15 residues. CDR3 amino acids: CASSARGFTNEKLFF. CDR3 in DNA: TGTGCCAGCAGTGCCAGGGGGTTCACTAATGAAAAACTGTTTTTT.

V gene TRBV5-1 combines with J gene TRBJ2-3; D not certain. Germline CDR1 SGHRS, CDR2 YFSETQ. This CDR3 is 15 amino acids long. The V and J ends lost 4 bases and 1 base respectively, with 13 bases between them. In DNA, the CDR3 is TGCGCCAGCAGCCAAGGACCTGGGGGCACAGATACGCAGTATTTT. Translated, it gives CASSQGPGGTDTQYF.

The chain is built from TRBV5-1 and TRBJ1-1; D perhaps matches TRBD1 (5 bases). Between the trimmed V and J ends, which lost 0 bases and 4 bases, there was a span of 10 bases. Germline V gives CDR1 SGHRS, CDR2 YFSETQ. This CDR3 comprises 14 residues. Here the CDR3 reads CASSLGTGTTEAFF. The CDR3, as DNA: TGCGCCAGCAGCTTGGGAACCGGGACCACTGAAGCTTTCTTT. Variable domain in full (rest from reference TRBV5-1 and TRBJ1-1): KAGVTQTPRYLIKTRGQQVTLSCSPISGHRSVSWYQQTPGQGLQFLFEYFSETQRNKGNFPGRFSGRQFSNSRSEMNVSTLELGDSALYLCASSLGTGTTEAFFGQGTRLTVV.

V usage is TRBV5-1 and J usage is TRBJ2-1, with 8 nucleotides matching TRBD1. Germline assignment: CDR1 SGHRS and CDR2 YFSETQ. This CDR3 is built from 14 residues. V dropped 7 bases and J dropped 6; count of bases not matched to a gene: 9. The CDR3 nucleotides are TGCGCCAGCGCCGGGCAGGGGGCTTCCAATGAGCAGTTCTTC. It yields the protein CASAGQGASNEQFF. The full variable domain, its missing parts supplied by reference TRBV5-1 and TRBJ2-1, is KAGVTQTPRYLIKTRGQQVTLSCSPISGHRSVSWYQQTPGQGLQFLFEYFSETQRNKGNFPGRFSGRQFSNSRSEMNVSTLELGDSALYLCASAGQGASNEQFFGPGTRLTVL.

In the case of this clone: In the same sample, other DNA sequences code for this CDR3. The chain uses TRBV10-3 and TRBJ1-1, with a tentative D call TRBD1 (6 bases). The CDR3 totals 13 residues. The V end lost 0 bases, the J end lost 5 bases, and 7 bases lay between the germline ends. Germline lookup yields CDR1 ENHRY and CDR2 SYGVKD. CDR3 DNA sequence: TGTGCCATCAGTGAGTCAGGGGGGACTGAAGCTTTCTTT. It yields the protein CAISESGGTEAFF.